A selection of T cell receptor beta chains follows, all from one sample in a study of T cells in Graves' hyperthyroidism and ophthalmopathy. Each CDR3 protein is one row after TCRdb ran MiXCR on the multiplex PCR reads. Of 550,000 to 800,000 distinct CDR3 sequences listed, roughly 17% are singletons. Material for sequencing was blood. These receptors were taken from a man aged 45 to 65 with Graves' hyperthyroidism. The CDR3 runs from the conserved cysteine through the conserved F or W. Each record gives: D gene, J gene, clone size, V gene, CDR3 protein, CDR3 DNA. D genes are given only for firm matches. Size values are once, few and many counts, or a class for expanded clones, and some rows have none.

D: -; J: TRBJ1-5; size: -; V: TRBV28; CDR3: CASSFEDTGLQPQHF; DNA: TGTGCCAGCAGTTTTGAGGATACAGGGCTTCAGCCCCAGCATTTT
D: -; J: TRBJ2-5; size: -; V: TRBV20-1; CDR3: CSARRRGQETQYF; DNA: TGCAGTGCTAGACGGCGCGGTCAAGAGACCCAGTACTTC
D: TRBD2; J: TRBJ2-1; size: many; V: TRBV11-1; CDR3: CASSLTTSVENEQFF; DNA: TGTGCCAGCAGCTTAACGACTAGCGTAGAGAATGAGCAGTTCTTC
D: TRBD2; J: TRBJ2-7; size: many; V: TRBV2; CDR3: CASDRLAGGRYEQYF; DNA: TGTGCCAGCGACCGGCTAGCGGGAGGGCGCTACGAGCAGTACTTC
D: -; J: TRBJ1-3; size: many; V: TRBV15; CDR3: CATSRESDHPSGENTIYF; DNA: TGTGCCACCAGCAGAGAGTCGGACCACCCAAGCGGTGAAAACACCATATATTTT
D: -; J: TRBJ1-2; size: -; V: TRBV28; CDR3: CASTFGHRGGRDYGHTF; DNA: TGTGCCAGCACATTTGGCCATAGGGGGGGGCGAGACTATGGCCACACCTTC
D: TRBD1; J: TRBJ2-5; size: many; V: TRBV28; CDR3: CASSLSRDRGQETQYF; DNA: TGTGCCAGCAGTCTGTCCCGGGACAGGGGACAAGAGACCCAGTACTTC
D: TRBD1; J: TRBJ1-1; size: many; V: TRBV7-9; CDR3: CASSPGQGRARNTEAFF; DNA: TGTGCCAGCAGCCCGGGACAGGGCCGTGCCCGGAACACTGAAGCTTTCTTT
D: -; J: TRBJ1-5; size: -; V: TRBV20-1; CDR3: CSAQGSNQPQHF; DNA: TGCAGTGCCCAGGGGAGCAATCAGCCCCAGCATTTT
D: -; J: TRBJ1-4; size: -; V: TRBV28; CDR3: CASSLSPTTEKLFF; DNA: TGTGCCAGCAGTTTATCACCTACAACTGAAAAACTGTTTTTT
D: TRBD1; J: TRBJ1-1; size: many; V: TRBV12-3/TRBV12-4; CDR3: CASILTGGMAEAFF; DNA: TGTGCCAGCATCCTCACAGGGGGCATGGCTGAAGCTTTCTTT
D: -; J: TRBJ1-2; size: many; V: TRBV27; CDR3: CASSLAQNYGYTF; DNA: TGTGCCAGCAGTTTAGCACAGAACTATGGCTACACCTTC
D: TRBD2; J: TRBJ2-1; size: -; V: TRBV3-1; CDR3: CASSPIAGSYNEQFF; DNA: TGTGCCAGCAGCCCCATAGCGGGGTCCTACAATGAGCAGTTCTTC
D: -; J: TRBJ2-3; size: many; V: TRBV12-3/TRBV12-4; CDR3: CASNSGRSSTDTQYF; DNA: TGTGCCAGCAACTCGGGCCGTTCTAGCACAGATACGCAGTATTTT
D: TRBD1; J: TRBJ1-4; size: few; V: TRBV5-1; CDR3: CASSLELGQKNEKLFF; DNA: TGCGCCAGCAGCTTGGAACTGGGACAGAAGAATGAAAAACTGTTTTTT
D: -; J: TRBJ2-2; size: few; V: TRBV5-4; CDR3: CASSMGGSNTGELFF; DNA: TGTGCCAGCAGCATGGGGGGATCGAACACCGGGGAGCTGTTTTTT
D: -; J: TRBJ2-1; size: many; V: TRBV10-3; CDR3: CAIGHSFPVNEQFF; DNA: TGTGCCATCGGGCATAGTTTCCCAGTAAATGAGCAGTTCTTC
D: TRBD2; J: TRBJ2-1; size: few; V: TRBV29-1; CDR3: CSVESGLAGPYEQFF; DNA: TGCAGCGTTGAATCCGGACTAGCGGGACCATATGAGCAGTTCTTC
D: TRBD1; J: TRBJ2-7; size: many; V: TRBV18; CDR3: CASSPVGQGAYEQYF; DNA: TGTGCCAGCTCACCAGTCGGACAGGGCGCCTACGAGCAGTACTTC
D: -; J: TRBJ1-2; size: -; V: TRBV2; CDR3: CASSGQAGGGYTF; DNA: TGTGCCAGCAGTGGACAGGCGGGCGGTGGCTACACCTTC
D: TRBD2; J: TRBJ2-7; size: many; V: TRBV6-2/TRBV6-3; CDR3: CASREGLAAYEQYF; DNA: TGTGCCAGCAGGGAAGGGCTAGCGGCGTACGAGCAGTACTTC
D: TRBD2; J: TRBJ2-7; size: many; V: TRBV27; CDR3: CASSLRASGVAYEQYF; DNA: TGTGCCAGCAGTTTACGGGCTAGCGGAGTCGCTTACGAGCAGTACTTC
D: -; J: TRBJ2-7; size: -; V: TRBV25-1; CDR3: CASSEWLGSYEQYF; DNA: TGTGCCAGCAGTGAATGGCTAGGATCCTACGAGCAGTACTTC
D: -; J: TRBJ1-2; size: few; V: TRBV29-1; CDR3: CTAGTLQGYTF; DNA: TGCACCGCCGGGACACTCCAAGGCTACACCTTC
D: TRBD1; J: TRBJ1-2; size: -; V: TRBV14; CDR3: CASSQGTGTYGYTF; DNA: TGTGCCAGCAGCCAGGGGACAGGAACCTATGGCTACACCTTC
D: -; J: TRBJ2-7; size: many; V: TRBV28; CDR3: CANGRRTYEQYF; DNA: TGTGCCAACGGACGGAGAACCTACGAGCAGTACTTC
D: TRBD1; J: TRBJ1-2; size: many; V: TRBV28; CDR3: CASRGTAVDYGYTF; DNA: TGTGCCAGCAGGGGGACAGCCGTCGACTATGGCTACACCTTC
D: TRBD1; J: TRBJ2-1; size: -; V: TRBV29-1; CDR3: CSGVDRGLSNKQFF; DNA: TGCAGCGGTGTGGACAGGGGGCTCTCAAATAAGCAGTTCTTC
D: TRBD1; J: TRBJ1-1; size: few; V: TRBV4-3; CDR3: CASSQGPGQGRGTEAFF; DNA: TGCGCCAGCAGCCAAGGTCCGGGACAGGGCCGGGGCACTGAAGCTTTCTTT
D: TRBD2; J: TRBJ2-3; size: few; V: TRBV27; CDR3: CASSRLAGARDTQYF; DNA: TGTGCCAGCAGCCGACTAGCGGGAGCCCGGGATACGCAGTATTTT
D: -; J: TRBJ1-2; size: many; V: TRBV25-1; CDR3: CASSALDSDLYGYTF; DNA: TGTGCCAGCAGTGCCCTGGACAGTGACCTCTATGGCTACACCTTC
D: -; J: TRBJ2-1; size: -; V: TRBV18; CDR3: CASSPPFYDDASYNEQFF; DNA: TGTGCCAGCTCACCACCGTTTTACGACGATGCCTCCTACAATGAGCAGTTCTTC
D: -; J: TRBJ2-5; size: many; V: TRBV11-2; CDR3: CASSGHLSSKTQYF; DNA: TGTGCCAGCAGCGGACACCTCTCAAGCAAGACCCAGTACTTC
D: -; J: TRBJ1-5; size: few; V: TRBV19; CDR3: CASSPGRLDQHF; DNA: TGTGCCAGTAGCCCGGGCAGGTTAGACCAGCATTTT
D: -; J: TRBJ2-2; size: -; V: TRBV12-5; CDR3: CASGMGRDGSGELFF; DNA: TGTGCTAGTGGCATGGGCAGGGACGGGTCCGGGGAGCTGTTTTTT
D: TRBD1; J: TRBJ2-1; size: -; V: TRBV5-4; CDR3: CASSSTGTGNEQFF; DNA: TGTGCCAGCAGCTCTACCGGGACAGGGAATGAGCAGTTCTTC
D: -; J: TRBJ2-1; size: -; V: TRBV19; CDR3: CASSIDVSSYNEQFF; DNA: TGTGCCAGTAGTATAGATGTTAGCTCCTACAATGAGCAGTTCTTC
D: -; J: TRBJ2-1; size: many; V: TRBV19; CDR3: CASSLTTNYNEQFF; DNA: TGTGCCAGTAGTTTAACGACTAATTACAATGAGCAGTTCTTC
D: -; J: TRBJ2-2; size: many; V: TRBV6-1; CDR3: CASSESRNTGELFF; DNA: TGTGCCAGCAGTGAATCTAGGAACACCGGGGAGCTGTTTTTT
D: -; J: TRBJ1-1; size: many; V: TRBV12-3/TRBV12-4; CDR3: CASTPNTEAFF; DNA: TGTGCCAGCACCCCGAACACTGAAGCTTTCTTT
D: TRBD2; J: TRBJ2-3; size: many; V: TRBV7-8; CDR3: CAGAGRNTDTQYF; DNA: TGTGCCGGAGCGGGGCGTAACACAGATACGCAGTATTTT
D: -; J: TRBJ1-4; size: many; V: TRBV7-9; CDR3: CASSYYRDLNEKLFF; DNA: TGTGCCAGCAGCTACTACAGGGACCTGAATGAAAAACTGTTTTTT
D: -; J: TRBJ2-5; size: -; V: TRBV15; CDR3: CATSGGKEETQYF; DNA: TGTGCCACCAGCGGGGGCAAAGAAGAGACCCAGTACTTC
D: TRBD1; J: TRBJ2-3; size: -; V: TRBV29-1; CDR3: CSGGDRATDTQYF; DNA: TGCAGCGGGGGGGACAGGGCCACAGATACGCAGTATTTT
D: TRBD1; J: TRBJ1-5; size: -; V: TRBV6-9; CDR3: CASSFRDRVGNQPQHF; DNA: TGTGCCAGCAGTTTCCGGGACAGGGTGGGCAATCAGCCCCAGCATTTT
D: -; J: TRBJ1-5; size: few; V: TRBV5-1; CDR3: CASSLGGGAAGNQPQHF; DNA: TGCGCCAGCAGCTTGGGGGGTGGTGCGGCCGGCAATCAGCCCCAGCATTTT
D: TRBD2; J: TRBJ2-1; size: many; V: TRBV24-1; CDR3: CATSDSASGSPNEQFF; DNA: TGTGCCACCAGTGATTCGGCTAGCGGGAGTCCCAATGAGCAGTTCTTC
D: TRBD2; J: TRBJ2-1; size: -; V: TRBV10-3; CDR3: CAISASSGRGSYNEQFF; DNA: TGTGCCATCAGCGCTAGTAGCGGGAGGGGTTCCTACAATGAGCAGTTCTTC
D: TRBD1; J: TRBJ1-5; size: -; V: TRBV19; CDR3: CASSWQGGNQPQHF; DNA: TGTGCCAGTAGTTGGCAGGGGGGCAATCAGCCCCAGCATTTT
D: -; J: TRBJ1-1; size: many; V: TRBV9; CDR3: CASSPGGGAPNTEAFF; DNA: TGTGCCAGCAGCCCGGGAGGGGGGGCCCCGAACACTGAAGCTTTCTTT
D: -; J: TRBJ2-4; size: many; V: TRBV12-3/TRBV12-4; CDR3: CASSPQTGGLAKNIQYF; DNA: TGTGCCAGCAGTCCTCAGACAGGCGGCCTAGCCAAAAACATTCAGTACTTC
D: -; J: TRBJ2-3; size: -; V: TRBV7-8; CDR3: CATQGTRLETDTQYF; DNA: TGTGCCACCCAGGGGACAAGACTAGAGACAGATACGCAGTATTTT
D: -; J: TRBJ1-2; size: many; V: TRBV7-8; CDR3: CASSSREGGFYGYTF; DNA: TGTGCCAGCAGCTCACGGGAGGGGGGGTTCTATGGCTACACCTTC
D: TRBD1; J: TRBJ2-6; size: few; V: TRBV25-1; CDR3: CASSESTGGTGANVLTF; DNA: TGTGCCAGCAGTGAATCTACAGGGGGCACTGGGGCCAACGTCCTGACTTTC
D: -; J: TRBJ1-1; size: many; V: TRBV6-2/TRBV6-3; CDR3: CASSYSPDNTEAFF; DNA: TGTGCCAGCAGTTACTCCCCGGACAACACTGAAGCTTTCTTT